The 17 T cell receptor beta chains in this list originate from one sample, sequenced in a study of blood T cell repertoires in COVID-19. Sequencing used immunoSEQ multiplex PCR; TCRdb keeps in-frame clones, though not all of them. The sample contains approximately 500,000 clones, approximately 89% of which appear only once. Sequencing input: peripheral blood. The receptors here all came from a man aged 18 to 30 with COVID-19, enrolled during active disease.

CDR3 protein: CASSWVSSGGTEAFF. The CDR3 region has the DNA TGCGCCAGCAGCTGGGTGTCGTCGGGGGGCACTGAAGCTTTCTTT. The chain uses TRBV5-1 and TRBJ1-1; perhaps TRBD1 as D (5 bases). The CDR3 sequence is 15 residues long. In germline, CDR1 is SGHRS, CDR2 YFSETQ. V lost 3 bases, J lost 4 bases, and 16 bases lay in between.

This chain links TRBV24-1 with TRBJ2-3; 12 bases match TRBD2. CDR3 length equals 16 residues. The ends lost 5 bases at V and 2 bases at J; junction bases unmatched: 4. Germline V gives CDR1 KGHDR, CDR2 SFDVKD. The CDR3 is CATSGTSGTFTDTQYF. The CDR3 region has the DNA TGTGCCACCAGTGGGACTAGCGGGACATTCACAGATACGCAGTATTTT.

Notes on this clone: An end of the junction differs from the germline gene, which may be a read error. V usage is TRBV4-1 and J usage is TRBJ1-2; D possibly corresponds to TRBD1 (5 bases). The CDR3 extends over 14 amino acids. The germline V gene has CDR1 MGHRA and CDR2 YSYEKL. In DNA form, the CDR3 reads TGCGCCAGCAGCCAAGTTCAAGACCTAATACCAGGGTGCTTC. Its translation: CASSQVQDLIPGCF.

The V call is TRBV19, the J call TRBJ1-1; 7 nucleotides line up with TRBD1. The CDR3 is 15 residues long. After removal of 6 bases from V and 0 bases from J, the junction contained 7 bases not matched to a gene. Germline V gene lookup returns CDR1 LNHDA and CDR2 SQIVND (reference sequence). The CDR3 is CASRTTGRMNTEAFF. The DNA of the CDR3 is TGTGCCAGTAGAACGACAGGGAGAATGAACACTGAAGCTTTCTTT.

The chain carries TRBV27 and TRBJ1-1; D is possibly TRBD1 (6 bases). Deletions cut 6 bases from V and 5 bases from J, with 13 bases between. This CDR3 has 13 residues. CDR1 is MNHEY and CDR2 is SMNVEV in the germline V gene (reference sequence). This chain's CDR3 is CASSDPRGTEAFF. The DNA for the CDR3 is TGTGCCAGCAGCGATCCTAGGGGGACTGAAGCTTTCTTT.

Comment on this clone: At one boundary the junction diverges from the germline segment, which might be a read error. The V and J genes are TRBV6-6 and TRBJ2-5; 9 nucleotides line up with TRBD2. CDR1 MNHNY and CDR2 SVGAGI come from the germline V gene (reference sequence). The CDR3 sequence is 13 residues long. CDR3 in DNA: TGTGCCAGCAGTAAAGCGGGGGGACAGCCGGGGGACTTC. It translates to CASSKAGGQPGDF.

The CDR3 loop is CASSPNSGDNTGELFF. CDR3 in DNA: TGCGCCAGCAGCCCGAACAGCGGGGACAACACCGGGGAGCTGTTTTTT. The chain carries TRBV5-1 and TRBJ2-2; TRBD2 aligns across 7 bases. The germline V gene has CDR1 SGHRS and CDR2 YFSETQ. J was trimmed by 2 bases and V by 4 bases; bases with no gene match: 8. The CDR3 is 16 amino acids. Complete variable domain (other parts from reference TRBV5-1 and TRBJ2-2): KAGVTQTPRYLIKTRGQQVTLSCSPISGHRSVSWYQQTPGQGLQFLFEYFSETQRNKGNFPGRFSGRQFSNSRSEMNVSTLELGDSALYLCASSPNSGDNTGELFFGEGSRLTVL.

The chain uses TRBV2 and TRBJ2-5, with D tentatively TRBD2 (5 bases). Per germline, CDR1 SNHLY and CDR2 FYNNEI. The CDR3 is 13 residues long. V dropped 8 bases and J dropped 0 bases, with 10 bases sitting between them. The CDR3 loop reads CASAEEYQETQYF. In DNA, the CDR3 is TGTGCCAGCGCGGAGGAATACCAAGAGACCCAGTACTTC.

J is TRBJ2-7 and V is TRBV2; TRBD1 is a possible D gene (6 bases). The germline V gene encodes CDR1 SNHLY and CDR2 FYNNEI. The CDR3 runs to 14 residues. V lost 4 bases and J 7 bases, leaving 17 bases between the germline ends. CDR3 bases: TGTGCCAGCAGTGGCCTACCCGACAGGCGAGAGCAGTACTTC. This codes for CASSGLPDRREQYF.

The rearrangement uses TRBV3-1 (or the pseudogene TRBV3-2) and TRBJ1-2, with TRBD1 as a possible D gene (5 bases). The CDR3 spans 14 residues. Trimming stripped 0 bases from V and 7 bases from J, with 12 bases between. Germline assignment: CDR1 LGHDT and CDR2 YNNKEL (reference sequence). The DNA for the CDR3 is TGTGCCAGCAGCCAAGACGGTGGGGGGATTGGCTACACCTTC. This translates into CASSQDGGGIGYTF.

The gene calls are TRBV9 and TRBJ1-2; D remains unclear. Germline V lookup: CDR1 SGDLS, CDR2 YYNGEE. The CDR3 spans 15 residues. Between the trimmed V and J ends, which lost 0 bases and 8 bases, there was a span of 17 bases. CDR3 nucleotide sequence: TGTGCCAGCAGCGTAGCTGCCGAGACCTCCGGGGGCTACACCTTC. Translated, it gives CASSVAAETSGGYTF. Based on the CDR3 plus reference TRBV9 and TRBJ1-2, the full variable domain is DSGVTQTPKHLITATGQRVTLRCSPRSGDLSVYWYQQSLDQGLQFLIQYYNGEERAKGNILERFSAQQFPDLHSELNLSSLELGDSALYFCASSVAAETSGGYTFGSGTRLTVV.

DNA of the CDR3: TGTGCCAGCAGCTTGTACCCACTGGGAGCCGGCACAGATACGCAGTATTTT. Its protein is CASSLYPLGAGTDTQYF. V is TRBV7-2 and J is TRBJ2-3; TRBD2 is a possible D gene (5 bases). V dropped 3 bases and J dropped 1 base, with 17 bases sitting between them. Germline CDR1 and CDR2: SGHTA and FQGNSA. The CDR3 runs to 17 residues.

The chain employs TRBV6-5 and TRBJ2-4; 9 bases match TRBD1. The junction had 9 bases not matched to a gene; V was cut back by 8 bases and J by 4 bases. The CDR3 totals 15 residues. The germline CDR1 and CDR2 sequences are MNHEY and SVGAGI. The CDR3 nucleotides are TGTGCCAGCTCTACACCGGGACAGGGTAAAAACATTCAGTACTTC. It is translated as CASSTPGQGKNIQYF.

CDR3: CASSQVVLPGANVLTF. CDR3 nucleotides: TGTGCCAGCAGCCAAGTAGTTCTTCCTGGGGCCAACGTCCTGACTTTC. J is TRBJ2-6 and V is TRBV3-1 (or the pseudogene TRBV3-2), with no clear D. The length of the CDR3 is 16 residues. The V gene's germline CDR1 is LGHDT and CDR2 YNNKEL (reference sequence). With 1 base removed from V and 2 bases from J, the gap between germline ends came to 9 bases.

The chain is built from TRBV5-1 and TRBJ1-4; 8 nucleotides line up with TRBD1. V gave up 4 bases and J gave up 8 bases; unmatched junction bases: 10. The CDR3 length is 15 residues. The V gene's germline CDR1 is SGHRS and CDR2 YFSETQ. The CDR3 protein is CASSDRQGISEKLFF. CDR3 sequence (DNA): TGCGCCAGCAGCGACCGACAGGGGATAAGCGAAAAACTGTTTTTT.

The gene calls are TRBV11-2 and TRBJ2-6; 8 positions match TRBD1. Unmatched junction bases numbered 8, after V lost 4 bases and J lost 0 bases. The CDR3 has 18 amino acids. The germline V gene has CDR1 SGHAT and CDR2 FQNNGV. The DNA of the CDR3 is TGTGCCAGCAGCTCGGACAGGGAACCATTCTCTGGGGCCAACGTCCTGACTTTC. This translates into CASSSDREPFSGANVLTF.

The gene calls are TRBV29-1 and TRBJ1-2; TRBD1 aligns across 7 bases. CDR1 SQVTM and CDR2 ANQGSEA come from the germline V gene. The CDR3 runs 14 residues. Trimming at V came to 1 base and at J to 4 bases, leaving 6 bases not matched to a gene. The CDR3 region is CSVEGQGVGYGYTF. In DNA, the CDR3 is TGCAGCGTTGAAGGACAGGGAGTGGGCTATGGCTACACCTTC.